This T cell receptor beta chain is drawn from a study of shared clonotypes between healthy human individuals (dated by TCRdb to 2018 to 2021). At the level of the whole study: A couple of women and a few men aged 18 to 49 years were included in the cohort. Per donor, three plates each were used for CD4 naive and CD4 memory, two for CD8 naive, and one for CD8 memory. To estimate repertoire size and how much clonotype sharing occurs between individuals, the study deeply sequenced the blood TCR repertoires of 4 to 6 healthy adults. Each donor's leukapheresis produced roughly between roughly 0.94 and 9.5 billion PBMCs. To increase sequencing depth and limit assay-specific biases, TCR repertoire library preparation and sequencing were carried out by different laboratories using diverse techniques. General findings and caveats noted by the study authors: Rarefaction of sorted-subset datasets indicated incomplete sequencing despite the large sequencing depth. Sampling was restricted to blood, and TCR repertoires in tissue are likely to differ from TCR repertoires in blood. The genetic and exposure-history diversity represented was limited by the small number of donors. Based on pairwise subsampling, the degree of clonotype sharing among donors was expected to be affected by sequencing depth. Larger estimated clonotype richness was generally found for naive subsets than for memory subsets. Compared with non-shared clonotypes, the clonotypes found in all four sorted-subset donors had higher generation probabilities. Across a few donors, around 5% of naive CD4, approximately 4% of naive CD8, about 2.3% of memory CD4, and roughly 0.4% of memory CD8 clonotypes were shared.

The CDR3 starts with the cysteine, ends with the phenylalanine, and has 14 residues. Left in the record is the CDR3 DNA by itself, 42 bases read in frame from the first base. The junction carries 17 bases between V and J, which are trimmed by 5 bases and 9 bases respectively. CDR1 and CDR2, per the germline V gene, are MNHNS and SASEGT. Donors were healthy HIV-negative adults with no recently reported acute infections or vaccinations. All donors were Caucasian adults living in Nashville, Tennessee, USA. CD4+ T cells were enriched by magnetic negative selection; naive cells were then positively selected on CD45RA, and the negative fraction formed the memory subset. Blood was collected by leukapheresis, and PBMCs were isolated by Ficoll-Histopaque density gradient centrifugation and then cryopreserved in liquid nitrogen vapor phase. Analytical flow cytometry was used to check the purity and quantity of each magnetically sorted T cell population. Each sorted fraction had its genomic DNA isolated and then quantified by UV absorbance on a Nanodrop 2000c.

Using the deep immunoSEQ assay, TCR CDR3 regions were amplified from genomic DNA by multiplex PCR. For each cell subset, the extracted genomic DNA was distributed evenly across all wells of several immunoSEQ 96-well plates, and each plate served as one replicate. For sorted subsets, each replicate PCR was loaded with 150 to 250 ng genomic DNA, equivalent to 25,000 to 35,000 T cell genomes. Purified libraries were measured with a Qubit 3.0 fluorometer, size-checked on a Bioanalyzer 2100, and measured again with the KAPA Library Quantification kit. A separate single-read 150-cycle Illumina NextSeq 550 flow cell was used to sequence each immunoSEQ 96-well plate. The authors' analysis ran thus. Because only junctional sequences without quality scores were contained in the immunoSEQ output, filtering matching that applied to full-length reads could not be performed. To assign V/J genes and CDR3, sequences were annotated using PyIR, a Python wrapper for IgBLAST v1.9, with IMGT germline references. Reads were filtered out if the reads had weak V/J assignments (E-value above 1e-6), no CDR3, stop codons, out-of-frame junctions, or ambiguous translated residues. V3J clonotypes were defined as sequences sharing an identical inferred V gene, J gene, and CDR3 amino acid sequence. Percentage overlap between repertoires was computed as shared unique clonotypes divided by the size of the smaller repertoire. Three approaches were used to assess repertoire richness: RTK rarefaction, the Chao1 estimator, and Recon v2.1 estimates of unobserved clonotypes. For all TCRbeta clonotypes obtained by the gDNA method from a few donors, generation probabilities were computed with OLGA. TCRdb's version of the immuneACCESS table is confined to in-frame rearrangements and falls short of the full clone set. An unresolved V gene accounts for under half of the shortfall where checked; the remainder is of unknown origin. The V and J calls and clone size are taken from that table; D and trimming were inferred from the DNA. In this sample the table shows around 700,000 clones, around 72% of which occur a single time. The ten largest clones represent around 1.8% of the sample.

Concerning this clone itself: Its antigen has not been determined. It has no much larger one-base neighbor in the sample; base qualities were not kept.

The rearranged chain carries TRBV6-1 and TRBJ1-5; the best D guess is TRBD1, with 5 bases matching. The sequence derives from a young woman in good health. Sequenced material: memory CD4+ T cells sorted from blood. The cell subset or site label here, explained by the study, means: CD45RA-negative fraction. The CDR3: CASSPRAGMPPQHF. The bases read TGTGCCAGCAGTCCCAGGGCAGGGATGCCGCCCCAGCATTTT.